Each of the 8 T cell receptor beta chains below was sequenced from the same sample in a study of shared clonotypes between healthy human individuals (dated by TCRdb to 2020 to 2021). The receptor library was made with the immunoSEQ multiplex PCR assay. TCRdb took this table from immuneACCESS and kept in-frame rearrangements with V and J called. Such tables lack part of the clones; where checked against another copy, unresolved V genes explain under half of the gap, and the rest is unexplained. Present in this sample are more than 450,000 clones, around 79% of which were seen just once. 10% to 15% of the sample lies in the top ten. The sequenced sample consisted of PBMCs. Source of these receptors: a middle-aged woman in good health. Some clones in this sample may be carry-over from other donors' samples.

This chain joins TRBV6-5 and TRBJ2-7, with 9 bases lining up with TRBD2. This CDR3 has 15 amino acids. Germline V gene lookup returns CDR1 MNHEY and CDR2 SVGAGI. The junction had 13 bases not matched to a gene; V was cut back by 6 bases and J by 7 bases. CDR3 amino acids: CASRWDSGRTQEQYF. CDR3 coding DNA: TGTGCCAGCAGATGGGACAGCGGGAGGACCCAAGAGCAGTACTTC.

The chain links TRBV28 to TRBJ1-1; no reliable D call. This CDR3 is 14 amino acids long. Germline CDR1 and CDR2: MDHEN and SYDVKM. V lost 3 bases and J lost 5, with 13 bases in between. The CDR3 reads CASSFTQRRTEAFF. The CDR3 DNA reads TGTGCCAGCAGTTTTACACAGAGGAGAACTGAAGCTTTCTTT.

The J gene is TRBJ1-2, the V gene TRBV6-1; perhaps TRBD1 as D (6 bases). This CDR3 spans 14 amino acids. The germline CDR1 and CDR2 sequences are MNHNS and SASEGT. V shed 3 bases and J shed 8 bases, with 16 bases lying between them. CDR3 coding DNA: TGTGCCAGCAGTGAGCTTTGGACAGTGTTAGGCTACACCTTC. It is translated as CASSELWTVLGYTF.

The chain carries TRBV27 and TRBJ2-7; 9 bases match TRBD2. CDR3 size: 19 residues. Germline V gene lookup returns CDR1 MNHEY and CDR2 SMNVEV (reference sequence). Trimming at V came to 5 bases and at J to 4 bases, leaving 21 bases not matched to a gene. The CDR3 here is CASSPYTGRWVSGSYEQYF. In DNA, the CDR3 is TGTGCCAGCAGTCCTTACACAGGCCGATGGGTTAGCGGGAGTTACGAGCAGTACTTC.

This chain uses TRBV6-6 with TRBJ2-4; 8 nucleotides line up with TRBD2. J was trimmed by 6 bases and V by 5 bases; bases with no gene match: 0. The CDR3 is made up of 12 amino acids. CDR1 MNHNY and CDR2 SVGAGI come from the germline V gene (reference sequence). CDR3 coding DNA: TGTGCCAGCAGTAGCGGGAGAAACATTCAGTACTTC. Encoded protein: CASSSGRNIQYF.

CDR3 coding DNA: TGCAGCGTTGCTGGGACTAGCGGGAGAATGGATACGCAGTATTTT. As protein: CSVAGTSGRMDTQYF. This chain uses TRBV29-1 with TRBJ2-3; TRBD2 agrees at 14 bases. In germline, CDR1 is SQVTM, CDR2 ANQGSEA. Trimming cost V 4 bases and J 6 bases; bases outside gene matches: 6. The CDR3 loop spans 15 amino acids.

A few counts support this clone. The chain uses TRBV11-1 and TRBJ2-7; TRBD2 matches at 12 bases. The junction had 4 bases not matched to a gene; V was cut back by 5 bases and J by 2 bases. This CDR3 region has 15 residues. From germline, CDR1 is SGHAT and CDR2 FQDESV (reference sequence). This CDR3 reads CASSPGLAGTYEQYF. The CDR3 DNA is TGTGCCAGCAGCCCAGGACTAGCGGGAACCTACGAGCAGTACTTC.

V is TRBV7-8 and J is TRBJ2-7, with 10 bases that match TRBD2. From germline, CDR1 is SGHVS and CDR2 FQNEAQ. The CDR3 has 15 amino acids. Losses at the gene ends were 2 bases for V and 2 bases for J; bases not matched to a gene: 3. In DNA, the CDR3 is TGTGCCAGCAGCTTAAGACTAGCGGGTACCTACGAGCAGTACTTC. Translating gives CASSLRLAGTYEQYF. Variable domain in full (rest from reference TRBV7-8 and TRBJ2-7): GAGVSQSPRYKVAKRGQDVALRCDPISGHVSLFWYQQALGQGPEFLTYFQNEAQLDKSGLPSDRFFAERPEGSVSTLKIQRTQQEDSAVYLCASSLRLAGTYEQYFGPGTRLTVT.